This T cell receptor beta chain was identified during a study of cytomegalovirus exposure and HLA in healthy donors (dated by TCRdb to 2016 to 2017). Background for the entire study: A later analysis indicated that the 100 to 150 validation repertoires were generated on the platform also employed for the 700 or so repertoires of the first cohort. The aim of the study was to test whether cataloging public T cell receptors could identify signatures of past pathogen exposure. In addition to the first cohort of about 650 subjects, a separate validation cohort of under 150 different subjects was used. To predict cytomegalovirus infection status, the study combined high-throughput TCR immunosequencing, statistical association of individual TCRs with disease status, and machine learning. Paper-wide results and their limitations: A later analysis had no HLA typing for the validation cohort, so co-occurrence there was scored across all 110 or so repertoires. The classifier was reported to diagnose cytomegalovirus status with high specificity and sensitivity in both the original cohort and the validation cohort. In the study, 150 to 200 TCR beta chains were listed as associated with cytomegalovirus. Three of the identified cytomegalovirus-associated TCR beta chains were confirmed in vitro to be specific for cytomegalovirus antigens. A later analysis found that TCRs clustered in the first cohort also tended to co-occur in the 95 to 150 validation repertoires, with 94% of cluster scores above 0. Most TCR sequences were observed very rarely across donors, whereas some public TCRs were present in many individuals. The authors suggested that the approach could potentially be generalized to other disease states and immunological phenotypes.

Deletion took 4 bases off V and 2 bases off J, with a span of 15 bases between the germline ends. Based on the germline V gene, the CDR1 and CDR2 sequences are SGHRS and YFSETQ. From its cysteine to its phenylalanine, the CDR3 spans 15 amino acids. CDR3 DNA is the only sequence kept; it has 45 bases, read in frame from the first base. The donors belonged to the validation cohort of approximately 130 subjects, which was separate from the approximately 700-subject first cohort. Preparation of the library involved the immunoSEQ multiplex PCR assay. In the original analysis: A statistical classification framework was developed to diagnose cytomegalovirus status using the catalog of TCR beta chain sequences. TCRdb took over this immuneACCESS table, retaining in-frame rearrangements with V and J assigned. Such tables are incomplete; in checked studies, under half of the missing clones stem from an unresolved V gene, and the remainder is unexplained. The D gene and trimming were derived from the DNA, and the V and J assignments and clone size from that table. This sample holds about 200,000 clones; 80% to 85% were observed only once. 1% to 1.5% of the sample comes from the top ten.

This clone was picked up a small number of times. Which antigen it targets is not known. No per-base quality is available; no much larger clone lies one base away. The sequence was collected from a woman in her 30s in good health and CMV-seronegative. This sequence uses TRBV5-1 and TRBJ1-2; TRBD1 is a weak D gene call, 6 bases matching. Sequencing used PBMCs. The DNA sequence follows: TGCGCCAGCAGCCGGGCAGGGGACGCGAACTATGGCTACACCTTC. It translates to CASSRAGDANYGYTF. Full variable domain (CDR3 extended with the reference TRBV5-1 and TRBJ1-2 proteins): KAGVTQTPRYLIKTRGQQVTLSCSPISGHRSVSWYQQTPGQGLQFLFEYFSETQRNKGNFPGRFSGRQFSNSRSEMNVSTLELGDSALYLCASSRAGDANYGYTFGSGTRLTVV.